This TCR beta chain was recorded in a study of early T cells in non-severe SARS-CoV-2 infection. Study information: Investigators sequenced bulk RNA drawn from unsorted whole blood, and chains remained unpaired. Study-wide points: Private and CD4 specificities were missed by VDJdb matching, skewed to anti-spike CD8.

Unique molecular identifiers tagged individual cDNA molecules. TCRdb re-derived calls from the 5' RACE reads in MiXCR, one entry per CDR3 protein. The sample yields over 55,000 distinct CDR3 sequences, roughly a tenth seen once. Germline V gene lookup returns CDR1 GTSNPN and CDR2 SVGIG (reference sequence). The trim removed 2 bases at V and 0 bases at J, leaving 7 bases unmatched. CDR3 size: 17 residues. This clonotype was seen repeatedly, ten times or more. Its specificity is unknown. Specimen: whole blood. The rearrangement joins TRBV30 to TRBJ1-6; 7 nucleotides match TRBD1. The clonotype was recovered from an adult who was a healthcare worker with PCR-confirmed SARS-CoV-2 infection or an uninfected control (not recorded which). DNA of the CDR3: TGTGCCTGGAGTTTCGTTCGGGACAGCTCCTATAATTCACCCCTCCACTTT. This gives the protein CAWSFVRDSSYNSPLHF.